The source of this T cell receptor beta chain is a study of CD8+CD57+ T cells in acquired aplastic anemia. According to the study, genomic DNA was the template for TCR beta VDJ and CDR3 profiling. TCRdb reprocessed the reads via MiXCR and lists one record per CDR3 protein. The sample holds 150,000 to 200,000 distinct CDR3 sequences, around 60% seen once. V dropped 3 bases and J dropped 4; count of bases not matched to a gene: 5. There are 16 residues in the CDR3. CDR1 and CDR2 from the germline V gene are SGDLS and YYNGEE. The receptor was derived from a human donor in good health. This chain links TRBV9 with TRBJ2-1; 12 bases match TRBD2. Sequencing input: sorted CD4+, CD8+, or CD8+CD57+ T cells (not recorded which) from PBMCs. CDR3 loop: CASSATGTSGYNEQFF. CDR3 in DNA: TGTGCCAGCAGCGCCACAGGGACTAGCGGGTACAATGAGCAGTTCTTC.